A single sample is the source of the 27 T cell receptor beta chains below, sequenced in a study of vaccination and CD4 T cells after COVID-19 (dated 2022 in TCRdb). Interpreted using the paper, the treatment or condition label stands for: approximately 9-day PBMC culture with coronavirus spike peptide pools or control peptides (ViraFEST assay). What these receptors recognize is not known. The method behind the library was PCR. The run used an Illumina iSeq 100. At the Johns Hopkins FTIC core, DNA from the cultured CD4+ T cells underwent TCR sequencing with the Oncomine TCR Beta short-read assay. TCRdb ran its own pipeline on the public reads, namely fastp trimming at Q25 and MiXCR clone calling, and kept in-frame beta chains. Rows matching on CDR3 protein sequence are summarized as one entry with the most common DNA and genes. Present in this sample are around 15,000 distinct CDR3 sequences, approximately 27% of which were seen just once. Approximately 20% of the sample is in the top ten clones.

What was sequenced was cultured CD4+ T cells from blood. These receptors all come from a human donor with COVID-19.

This clonotype occurred a few times. V usage is TRBV6-1 and J usage is TRBJ1-5; D is ambiguous. This CDR3 is built from 10 residues. Germline loops: CDR1 MNHNS, CDR2 SASEGT. V lost 1 base, J lost 11 bases, and 3 bases lay in between. CDR3 protein: CASSEEAQHF. The CDR3 DNA follows: TGTGCCAGCAGTGAAGAAGCCCAGCATTTT.

This clonotype was counted a few times. V usage is TRBV28 and J usage is TRBJ2-5; the D is unclear. This CDR3 has 15 residues. Germline CDR1 is MDHEN and CDR2 is SYDVKM. The V gene lost 3 bases and the J gene lost 3 bases, with 14 bases spanning the gap. CDR3 protein: CASSFPSQAKETQYF. CDR3 coding DNA: TGTGCCAGCAGTTTCCCGAGCCAGGCGAAAGAGACCCAGTACTTC.

This clonotype was seen only a few times. The chain is built from TRBV7-9 and TRBJ1-6, with 7 bases matching TRBD1. The V gene's germline CDR1 is SEHNR and CDR2 FQNEAQ (reference sequence). The CDR3 has 14 amino acids. Germline trimming cut 2 bases from V and 10 bases from J; bases unmatched to any gene: 5. The CDR3 loop is CASSLTGEVSPLHF. The CDR3 DNA is TGTGCCAGCAGCTTAACAGGGGAAGTCTCACCCCTCCACTTT.

This sequence joins TRBV19 and TRBJ1-5; perhaps TRBD1 as D (6 bases). V lost 5 bases and J lost 1, with 18 bases in between. CDR3 length equals 17 residues. The germline V gene encodes CDR1 LNHDA and CDR2 SQIVND (reference sequence). Here the CDR3 reads CASSVLRETGSNQPQHF. The CDR3 DNA sequence: TGTGCCAGTAGTGTCCTTAGAGAAACAGGGAGCAATCAGCCCCAGCATTTT.

The rearrangement joins TRBV20-1 to TRBJ2-7, with D perhaps matching TRBD2 (6 bases). Trimming cost V 7 bases and J 7 bases, with 23 bases left between them. This CDR3 region has 14 residues. CDR1 DFQATT and CDR2 SNEGSKA come from the germline V gene (reference sequence). The CDR3 DNA is TGCAGTGTCGCGAGCGACCGGGAGTCCGGGGAGCAGTACTTC. As protein: CSVASDRESGEQYF.

This clonotype turned up a few times. The genes are TRBV6-1 and TRBJ2-6, with unresolved D. Germline loops: CDR1 MNHNS, CDR2 SASEGT. Trimming removed 6 bases at V and 0 bases at J, with 21 bases between. The CDR3 contains 19 residues. DNA for the CDR3: TGTGCCAGCAGCCTAAGGGCGACGGGCAGCCTCTCTGGGGCCAACGTCCTGACTTTC. This sequence encodes CASSLRATGSLSGANVLTF.

J is TRBJ2-2 and V is TRBV11-2; TRBD1 is a possible D gene (6 bases). V gave up 1 base and J gave up 5 bases, with 14 bases separating them. Germline values: CDR1 SGHAT, CDR2 FQNNGV. The CDR3 is 16 amino acids. CDR3 region: CASSLGGQSRTGELFF. The DNA of the CDR3 is TGTGCCAGCAGCTTAGGGGGGCAAAGTAGGACCGGGGAGCTGTTTTTT. The entire variable domain, with the rest obtained from reference TRBV11-2 and TRBJ2-2, is as follows: EAGVAQSPRYKIIEKRQSVAFWCNPISGHATLYWYQQILGQGPKLLIQFQNNGVVDDSQLPKDRFSAERLKGVDSTLKIQPAKLEDSAVYLCASSLGGQSRTGELFFGEGSRLTVL.

This clonotype was recorded a few times. This sequence joins TRBV28 and TRBJ2-3, with 7 bases matching TRBD2. V shed 6 bases and J 1 base; nucleotides not matched to a gene: 7. The V gene's germline CDR1 is MDHEN and CDR2 SYDVKM. CDR3 length: 15 amino acids. The CDR3 coding sequence is TGTGCCAGCAGGGGGGGAGGGGCCGGCACAGATACGCAGTATTTT. Translation: CASRGGGAGTDTQYF. Drawing the rest from reference TRBV28 and TRBJ2-3, the complete variable domain is DVKVTQSSRYLVKRTGEKVFLECVQDMDHENMFWYRQDPGLGLRLIYFSYDVKMKEKGDIPEGYSVSREKKERFSLILESASTNQTSMYLCASRGGGAGTDTQYFGPGTRLTVL.

The V call is TRBV2, the J call TRBJ1-5; 9 bases are a match to TRBD1. This CDR3 region has 14 residues. Trimming cost V 6 bases and J 5 bases; bases outside gene matches: 5. The germline gives CDR1 SNHLY, CDR2 FYNNEI. CDR3 region: CASRATGGDQPQHF. The CDR3 DNA reads as TGTGCCAGCAGAGCGACAGGGGGTGATCAGCCCCAGCATTTT.

The sample holds a few counts of this clonotype. The V gene is TRBV20-1, the J gene TRBJ2-7, with TRBD1 as a possible D gene (6 bases). Trimming shortened V by 5 bases and J by 0 bases, and 14 bases separated the two germline ends. This CDR3 comprises 14 residues. Germline V lookup: CDR1 DFQATT, CDR2 SNEGSKA (reference sequence). The CDR3, as DNA: TGCAGTGCTCGTCGACAGGTTAGCTCCTACGAGCAGTACTTC. This translates into CSARRQVSSYEQYF.

The chain uses TRBV6-2 or TRBV6-3 and TRBJ2-2; 9 nucleotides align to TRBD1. The CDR3 loop spans 14 amino acids. CDR1 MNHEY and CDR2 SVGEGT come from the germline V gene. V was clipped by 6 bases and J by 5 bases; unmatched bases: 4. The CDR3 protein is CASRGTGRTGELFF. CDR3 bases: TGTGCCAGCAGGGGGACAGGGCGGACCGGGGAGCTGTTTTTT.

The V and J genes are TRBV7-3 and TRBJ2-2; perhaps TRBD2 as D (5 bases). Trimming removed 5 bases at V and 4 bases at J, with 14 bases between. The CDR3 is made up of 15 amino acids. CDR1 is SGHTA, CDR2 FQGTGA, per germline. Written as DNA, the CDR3 is TGTGCCAGCAGCAAGGCCGGGGTGGGCACCGGGGAGCTGTTTTTT. Amino acid sequence: CASSKAGVGTGELFF.

The table lists this clonotype with a count of one. This chain connects TRBV5-1 to TRBJ1-1, with D tentatively TRBD1 (6 bases). The V end lost 1 base, the J end lost 1 base, and 11 bases lay between the germline ends. The CDR3 loop spans 15 amino acids. From germline, CDR1 is SGHRS and CDR2 YFSETQ. The CDR3 coding sequence is TGCGCCAGCAGCTTGTTAGGACAGTCGAACACTGAAGCTTTCTTT. This sequence encodes CASSLLGQSNTEAFF.

This clonotype was counted a few times. The chain links TRBV7-9 to TRBJ2-4, with a weak D call TRBD1 (6 bases). V was shortened by 4 bases and J by 15 bases, with 13 bases between the two germline ends. The CDR3 is made up of 11 amino acids. The germline V gene encodes CDR1 SEHNR and CDR2 FQNEAQ (reference sequence). CDR3 sequence reads: CASSSTGSAYF. The CDR3 nucleotides read TGTGCCAGCAGCTCAACAGGGTCGGCGTACTTC.

This clonotype was seen only a few times. The rearrangement joins TRBV24-1 to TRBJ2-7, with 9 bases aligning to TRBD1. The CDR3 has 16 amino acids. Germline values: CDR1 KGHDR, CDR2 SFDVKD. The ends lost 3 bases at V and 4 bases at J; junction bases unmatched: 9. DNA of the CDR3: TGTGCCACCAGTGATCCAACCGGGACAGGGAGTTACGAGCAGTACTTC. This translates into CATSDPTGTGSYEQYF.

The V gene is TRBV7-9, the J gene TRBJ2-7; no definite D call. Germline-derived CDR1 and CDR2 are SEHNR and FQNEAQ (reference sequence). This CDR3 is 11 amino acids long. With 5 bases removed from V and 4 bases from J, the gap between germline ends came to 6 bases. CDR3 protein: CASSLQYEQYF. For the CDR3, the DNA is TGTGCCAGCAGCCTGCAATACGAGCAGTACTTC.

The chain has TRBV19 and TRBJ1-1; tentatively, D is TRBD1 (5 bases). This CDR3 has 14 amino acids. V was pared by 6 bases and J by 4 bases, with 15 bases between. The germline V gene has CDR1 LNHDA and CDR2 SQIVND (reference sequence). CDR3 in amino acids: CASSPGGFRTEAFF. In nucleotides, the CDR3 is TGTGCCAGTAGCCCGGGGGGATTTCGCACTGAAGCTTTCTTT.

In this sample, this clonotype turned up a few times. The chain combines TRBV19 with TRBJ1-1, with D unclear. CDR1 is LNHDA, CDR2 SQIVND, per germline (reference sequence). V dropped 10 bases and J dropped 10 bases, with 22 bases sitting between them. CDR3 length equals 13 residues. CDR3 sequence reads: CATLTGPPGVAFF. Written as DNA, the CDR3 is TGTGCCACCCTAACCGGGCCGCCCGGAGTAGCTTTCTTT.

The chain combines TRBV6-1 with TRBJ1-5; D uncertain. Germline values: CDR1 MNHNS, CDR2 SASEGT. The germline V and J ends were trimmed by 0 bases and 6 bases, with 6 bases remaining between them. The CDR3 runs to 13 residues. The CDR3 reads CASSEAWSQPQHF. The CDR3 DNA is TGTGCCAGCAGTGAAGCGTGGAGTCAGCCCCAGCATTTT.

This chain links TRBV24-1 with TRBJ2-3, with D possibly TRBD1 on 6 matching bases. From germline, CDR1 is KGHDR and CDR2 SFDVKD. The CDR3 runs to 15 residues. Trimming left V 6 bases short and J 1 base short, with 13 bases between. CDR3 sequence reads: CATSRQDGGTDTQYF. CDR3 sequence (DNA): TGTGCCACCAGTAGACAGGACGGGGGCACAGATACGCAGTATTTT.

V is TRBV5-8 and J is TRBJ2-3, with D unclear. CDR3 length: 14 amino acids. V was shortened by 0 bases and J by 2 bases, with 7 bases between the two germline ends. The germline gives CDR1 SGHTS, CDR2 YDEGEE. CDR3: CASSLGGTTDTQYF. The DNA for the CDR3 is TGTGCCAGCAGCTTGGGGGGAACCACAGATACGCAGTATTTT.

Turning to this clonotype: No conserved phenylalanine or tryptophan ends this CDR3, so it is likely a read error. The chain has TRBV7-2 and TRBJ2-5; D unresolved. Trimming took off 1 base at V and 3 bases at J, with 3 bases between the two ends. Looked up from germline, CDR1 is SGHTA and CDR2 is FQGNSA. The CDR3 loop spans 12 amino acids. This chain's CDR3 is CASSLVEETQYS. The CDR3 DNA is TGTGCCAGCAGCTTAGTGGAAGAGACCCAGTACTCC.

This chain links TRBV27 with TRBJ1-1; 7 bases line up with TRBD1. Germline trimming cut 2 bases from V and 7 bases from J; bases unmatched to any gene: 7. This CDR3 is 14 amino acids long. Per germline, CDR1 MNHEY and CDR2 SMNVEV (reference sequence). The CDR3 sequence: CASSLAQGVGEAFF. The CDR3 DNA follows: TGTGCCAGCAGTTTAGCGCAGGGGGTGGGTGAAGCTTTCTTT.

The chain couples TRBV30 to TRBJ1-3; D ambiguous. Per the germline V gene, CDR1 is GTSNPN and CDR2 is SVGIG (reference sequence). Trimming left V 1 base short and J 4 bases short, with 5 bases between. There are 12 residues in the CDR3. CDR3 residues: CAWSGRGNTIYF. CDR3 DNA: TGTGCCTGGAGTGGCCGGGGAAACACCATATATTTT.

The rearrangement uses TRBV6-2 or TRBV6-3 and TRBJ1-5; the D is unclear. Per the germline V gene, CDR1 is MNHEY and CDR2 is SVGEGT. The CDR3 has 13 residues. V lost 2 bases, J lost 2 bases, and 4 bases lay in between. The DNA of the CDR3 is TGTGCCAGCAGTTACAGGGGCAATCAGCCCCAGCATTTT. Its translation is CASSYRGNQPQHF.

In this sample, this clonotype turned up a few times. The chain employs TRBV6-1 and TRBJ2-7, with D perhaps TRBD2 (5 bases). This CDR3 contains 12 residues. CDR1 is MNHNS, CDR2 SASEGT, per germline. V lost 5 bases to trimming and J lost 5 bases, with 10 bases between them. The CDR3 DNA sequence: TGTGCCAGCAGTACGCCGGGGAACGAGCAGTACTTC. Its translation: CASSTPGNEQYF.

This clonotype was counted only a few times. CDR3 coding DNA: TGTGCCAGCAGCTCCAGAGGGGCGCGGGAGACCCAGTACTTC. Protein: CASSSRGARETQYF. The rearrangement joins TRBV7-2 to TRBJ2-5; D is possibly TRBD1 or TRBD2 (5 bases each). CDR3 length equals 14 residues. CDR1 and CDR2 from the germline V gene are SGHTA and FQGNSA. The germline V and J ends were trimmed by 4 bases and 5 bases, with 14 bases remaining between them.